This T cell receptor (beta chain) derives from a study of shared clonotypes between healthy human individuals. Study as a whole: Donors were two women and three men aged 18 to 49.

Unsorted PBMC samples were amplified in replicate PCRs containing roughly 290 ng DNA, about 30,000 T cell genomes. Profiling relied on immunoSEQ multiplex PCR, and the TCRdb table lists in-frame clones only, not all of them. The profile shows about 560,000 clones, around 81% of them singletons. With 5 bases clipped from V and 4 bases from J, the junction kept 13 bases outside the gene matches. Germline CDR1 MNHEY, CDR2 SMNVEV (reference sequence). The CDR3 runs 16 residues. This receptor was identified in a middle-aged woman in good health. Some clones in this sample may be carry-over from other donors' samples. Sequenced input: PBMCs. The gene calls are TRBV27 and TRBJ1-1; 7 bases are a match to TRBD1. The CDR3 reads CASSPGSGQGGTEAFF. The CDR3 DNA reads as TGTGCCAGCAGTCCAGGATCAGGCCAGGGGGGCACTGAAGCTTTCTTT.